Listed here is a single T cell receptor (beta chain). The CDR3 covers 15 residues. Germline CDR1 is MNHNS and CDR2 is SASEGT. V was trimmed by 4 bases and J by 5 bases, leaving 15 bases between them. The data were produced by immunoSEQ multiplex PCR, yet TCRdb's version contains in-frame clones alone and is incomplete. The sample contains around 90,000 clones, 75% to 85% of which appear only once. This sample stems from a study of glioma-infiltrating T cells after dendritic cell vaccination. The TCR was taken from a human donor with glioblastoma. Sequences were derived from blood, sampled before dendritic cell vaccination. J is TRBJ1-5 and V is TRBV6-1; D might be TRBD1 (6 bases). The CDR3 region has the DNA TGTGCCAGCAGTGGAATACAGGGTATGGATCAGCCCCAGCATTTT. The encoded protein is CASSGIQGMDQPQHF.